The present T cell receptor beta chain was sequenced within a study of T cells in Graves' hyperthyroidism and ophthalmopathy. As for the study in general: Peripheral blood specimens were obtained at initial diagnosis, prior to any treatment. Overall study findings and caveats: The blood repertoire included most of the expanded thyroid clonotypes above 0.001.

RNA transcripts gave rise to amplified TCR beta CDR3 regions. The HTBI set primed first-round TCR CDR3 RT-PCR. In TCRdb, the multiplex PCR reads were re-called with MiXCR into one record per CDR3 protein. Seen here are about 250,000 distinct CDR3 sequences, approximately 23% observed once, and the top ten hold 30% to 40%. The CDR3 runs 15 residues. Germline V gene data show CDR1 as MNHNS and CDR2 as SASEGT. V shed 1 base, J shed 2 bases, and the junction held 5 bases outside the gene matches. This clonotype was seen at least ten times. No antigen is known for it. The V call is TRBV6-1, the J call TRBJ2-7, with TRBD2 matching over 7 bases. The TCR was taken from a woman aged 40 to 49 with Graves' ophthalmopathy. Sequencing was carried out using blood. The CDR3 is CASSEGASGTYEQYF. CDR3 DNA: TGTGCCAGCAGTGAAGGTGCTAGCGGAACCTACGAGCAGTACTTC.